What follows are 27 T cell receptor beta chains derived from one specimen sequenced in a study of cytomegalovirus exposure and HLA in healthy donors. The PCR contained 60 Vbeta and 13 Jbeta primers. Repertoires were generated with immunoSEQ multiplex PCR, while TCRdb's copy carries only in-frame clones and drops some. Among 150,000 to 180,000 clones listed, 74% were seen once. The material sequenced was PBMCs. These receptors came from a young man in good health and CMV-seronegative.

This chain links TRBV29-1 with TRBJ2-5, with 7 positions matching TRBD2. The end of the DNA fits TRBJ2-7 better, so the J call may be wrong. The CDR3 runs 13 residues. Germline CDR1 and CDR2: SQVTM and ANQGSEA. CDR3 sequence: CSVEPSGTNEQYF. The CDR3 nucleotides read TGCAGCGTTGAACCCAGCGGGACCAACGAGCAGTACTTC.

A few counts support this clone. V and J are TRBV7-9 and TRBJ2-1, with D perhaps TRBD1 (6 bases). V shed 6 bases and J shed 6 bases, with 12 bases lying between them. Germline V lookup: CDR1 SEHNR, CDR2 FQNEAQ (reference sequence). This CDR3 comprises 13 residues. In DNA, the CDR3 is TGTGCCAGCAGGCCCGACAGGTCCAATGAGCAGTTCTTC. This gives the protein CASRPDRSNEQFF.

The chain carries TRBV5-6 and TRBJ2-7; a weak D match, TRBD1 (6 bases). Germline V CDR1 and CDR2: SGHDT, YYEEEE. The V gene lost 5 bases and the J gene lost 1 base, with 16 bases spanning the gap. The CDR3 has 15 residues. In nucleotides, the CDR3 is TGTGCCAGCAGTCTCGGACAGCTCACGTCCTACGAGCAGTACTTC. Translated, it gives CASSLGQLTSYEQYF.

The rearrangement links TRBV2 to TRBJ1-1; D not certain. The CDR3 is 13 residues long. The V gene lost 8 bases and the J gene lost 1 base, with 11 bases spanning the gap. Germline lookup yields CDR1 SNHLY and CDR2 FYNNEI. The CDR3 region is CASRSSWNTEAFF. The CDR3, as DNA: TGTGCCAGCCGGTCTTCTTGGAACACTGAAGCTTTCTTT.

The V call is TRBV5-1, the J call TRBJ2-2; possible D gene TRBD2, 7 bases. CDR3 size: 16 residues. Per the germline V gene, CDR1 is SGHRS and CDR2 is YFSETQ. V lost 0 bases to trimming and J lost 4 bases, with 13 bases between them. CDR3 protein: CASSLEGGGPTGELFF. CDR3 coding DNA: TGCGCCAGCAGCTTGGAAGGCGGGGGCCCCACCGGGGAGCTGTTTTTT.

This clone was seen a few times. V and J are TRBV6-6 and TRBJ1-1; no firm D call. V was trimmed by 5 bases and J by 1 base, leaving 11 bases between them. CDR1 is MNHNY, CDR2 SVGAGI, per germline (reference sequence). This CDR3 is 14 amino acids long. The CDR3 loop reads CASSAGQGNTEAFF. CDR3 sequence (DNA): TGTGCCAGCAGTGCTGGGCAAGGGAACACTGAAGCTTTCTTT.

The V and J genes are TRBV27 and TRBJ1-2, with 10 bases that match TRBD1. The CDR3 is 14 residues long. V gave up 6 bases and J gave up 8 bases; unmatched junction bases: 9. Germline values: CDR1 MNHEY, CDR2 SMNVEV (reference sequence). The CDR3 DNA reads TGTGCCAGCAGGGCGGGACAGGGGCCTTGGGGCTACACCTTC. Protein sequence: CASRAGQGPWGYTF.

The rearrangement uses TRBV27 and TRBJ2-2, with 9 positions matching TRBD1. CDR1 is MNHEY and CDR2 is SMNVEV in the germline V gene (reference sequence). The length of the CDR3 is 19 residues. V was clipped by 5 bases and J by 5 bases; unmatched bases: 18. For the CDR3, the DNA is TGTGCCAGCAGTCCCGGGACAGGGTTTCTTTCGTCAGGTACCGGGGAGCTGTTTTTT. This translates into CASSPGTGFLSSGTGELFF.

The V gene is TRBV9, the J gene TRBJ1-4, with 7 bases that match TRBD1. The CDR3 spans 16 residues. Looked up from germline, CDR1 is SGDLS and CDR2 is YYNGEE. Trimming removed 5 bases from V and 3 bases from J; junction bases left unmatched: 10. The CDR3: CASSKGTAPSNEKLFF. DNA of the CDR3: TGTGCCAGCAGTAAAGGGACAGCACCTTCTAATGAAAAACTGTTTTTT.

The chain combines TRBV10-3 with TRBJ2-7; the D gene is possibly TRBD2 (5 bases). The CDR3 has 13 amino acids. The V end lost 4 bases, the J end lost 4 bases, and 11 bases lay between the germline ends. CDR1 is ENHRY and CDR2 is SYGVKD in the germline V gene. CDR3 region: CAISALAEYEQYF. The CDR3 nucleotides are TGTGCCATCAGTGCCCTAGCTGAATACGAGCAGTACTTC.

This sequence joins TRBV19 and TRBJ2-6, with TRBD1 as a possible D gene (6 bases). Germline V gene data show CDR1 as LNHDA and CDR2 as SQIVND (reference sequence). V gave up 3 bases and J gave up 1 base, with 16 bases separating them. This CDR3 has 18 amino acids. CDR3 region: CASSMRWGQTSGANVLTF. The CDR3 coding sequence is TGTGCCAGTAGTATGCGGTGGGGGCAGACATCTGGGGCCAACGTCCTGACTTTC.

The count of this clone is one. The chain has TRBV29-1 and TRBJ2-7; a weak D match, TRBD2 (6 bases). From germline, CDR1 is SQVTM and CDR2 ANQGSEA. This CDR3 has 13 residues. V lost 7 bases and J 3 bases, leaving 16 bases between the germline ends. The CDR3 DNA follows: TGCAGCGCCTCTTCCGGGGGAAACTACGAGCAGTACTTC. It yields the protein CSASSGGNYEQYF.

This rearrangement joins TRBV2 to TRBJ1-4; TRBD1 matches 12 bases. This CDR3 is built from 15 residues. The trim removed 6 bases at V and 7 bases at J, leaving 6 bases unmatched. CDR1 and CDR2 from the germline V gene are SNHLY and FYNNEI. The CDR3 DNA reads TGTGCCAGCAGACGGGACAGGGGGCAAAGTGAAAAACTGTTTTTT. Translating gives CASRRDRGQSEKLFF.

This clone was detected once. The rearrangement uses TRBV5-8 and TRBJ1-2; possibly TRBD1 for D (5 bases). Trimming took 6 bases from V and 4 from J, leaving 25 bases between them. The CDR3 has 17 residues. Per the germline V gene, CDR1 is SGHTS and CDR2 is YDEGEE. In DNA form, the CDR3 reads TGTGCCAGCAACTCTGGTCTCCAGGGTCCGAAGGGCTATGGCTACACCTTC. This codes for CASNSGLQGPKGYGYTF.

The chain links TRBV5-4 to TRBJ1-5, with 9 positions matching TRBD1. Unmatched junction bases numbered 5, after V lost 5 bases and J lost 5 bases. The germline V gene encodes CDR1 SGHNT and CDR2 YYREEE (reference sequence). The CDR3 length is 14 residues. CDR3 amino acids: CASRRDRVHQPQHF. The CDR3 coding sequence is TGTGCCAGCAGGAGGGACAGGGTTCATCAGCCCCAGCATTTT. The full variable domain, with the rest looked up from reference TRBV5-4 and TRBJ1-5, is ETGVTQSPTHLIKTRGQQVTLRCSSQSGHNTVSWYQQALGQGPQFIFQYYREEENGRGNFPPRFSGLQFPNYSSELNVNALELDDSALYLCASRRDRVHQPQHFGDGTRLSIL.

This clone was counted between two and nine times. The rearrangement links TRBV6-6 to TRBJ2-3, with D possibly being TRBD1 (5 bases). Trimming cost V 7 bases and J 0 bases, with 14 bases left between them. Germline-derived CDR1 and CDR2 are MNHNY and SVGAGI (reference sequence). The CDR3 spans 15 residues. Here the CDR3 reads CASKTDTPSTDTQYF. The CDR3 DNA reads TGTGCCAGCAAAACGGACACCCCTAGCACAGATACGCAGTATTTT.

The genes are TRBV15 and TRBJ1-5; the match to TRBD1 covers 7 bases. The CDR3 has 16 residues. Per the germline V gene, CDR1 is LNHNV and CDR2 is YYDKDF (reference sequence). Trimming at V came to 2 bases and at J to 4 bases, leaving 8 bases not matched to a gene. This chain's CDR3 is CATSRSGTANNQPQHF. CDR3 nucleotide sequence: TGTGCCACCAGCAGATCCGGGACAGCGAATAATCAGCCCCAGCATTTT.

This clone was seen just once. The chain carries TRBV2 and TRBJ2-2; 15 nucleotides line up with TRBD2. There are 15 residues in the CDR3. J lost 6 bases, V lost 6 bases, and 2 bases had no gene match. Germline assignment: CDR1 SNHLY and CDR2 FYNNEI. In nucleotides, the CDR3 is TGTGCCAGCAGGGGACTAGCGGGGGGAGCCGGGGAGCTGTTTTTT. It specifies CASRGLAGGAGELFF.

V is TRBV4-3 and J is TRBJ1-6; no reliable D call. Germline V gives CDR1 LGHNA, CDR2 YSLEER. The CDR3 spans 16 residues. Between the trimmed V and J ends, which lost 0 bases and 7 bases, there was a span of 13 bases. The CDR3 DNA follows: TGCGCCAGCAGCCAAGAGAGGGCCTACCAAAATTCACCCCTCCACTTT. Translation gives CASSQERAYQNSPLHF.

This clone was seen a single time. The chain combines TRBV7-2 with TRBJ1-1; no clear D gene. V was trimmed by 5 bases and J by 5 bases, leaving 15 bases between them. CDR3 size: 14 residues. Germline V gene data show CDR1 as SGHTA and CDR2 as FQGNSA. The CDR3 bases are TGTGCCAGCAGCCCCAAGCGGTTTTCTACTGAAGCTTTCTTT. Translated, it gives CASSPKRFSTEAFF.

The gene calls are TRBV6-1 and TRBJ2-7; 12 positions match TRBD2. The CDR3 has 17 residues. In germline, CDR1 is MNHNS, CDR2 SASEGT. V shed 2 bases, J shed 5 bases, and the junction held 10 bases outside the gene matches. The CDR3 DNA is TGTGCCAGCAGTGAAACCCCCACTAGCGGGGGGCGGCACGAGCAGTACTTC. It translates to CASSETPTSGGRHEQYF.

V usage is TRBV19 and J usage is TRBJ2-1; 15 bases are shared with TRBD2. The germline V gene has CDR1 LNHDA and CDR2 SQIVND (reference sequence). This CDR3 is built from 19 residues. V was pared by 5 bases and J by 8 bases, with 16 bases of the junction left unmatched. The CDR3 protein is CASSLGLAGGPEILDEQFF. The CDR3 DNA sequence: TGTGCCAGTAGTTTGGGACTAGCGGGGGGTCCCGAAATTCTGGATGAGCAGTTCTTC.

The J gene is TRBJ2-7, the V gene TRBV6-5; no definite D call. This CDR3 has 13 residues. Between the trimmed V and J ends, which lost 0 bases and 6 bases, there was a span of 9 bases. Germline CDR1 is MNHEY and CDR2 is SVGAGI. Here the CDR3 DNA reads TGTGCCAGCAGTTACTCGTTCCGTTCCGAGCAGTACTTC. This codes for CASSYSFRSEQYF.

V is TRBV7-6 and J is TRBJ2-2; 13 bases are shared with TRBD2. Trimming at V came to 10 bases and at J to 6 bases, leaving 11 bases not matched to a gene. Germline-derived CDR1 and CDR2 are SGHVS and FNYEAQ. The CDR3 totals 16 residues. CDR3 loop: CATLTSGGALAGELFF. CDR3 sequence (DNA): TGTGCCACCCTAACTAGCGGGGGGGCTCTCGCCGGGGAGCTGTTTTTT.

Remarks on this clone: The conserved final phenylalanine or tryptophan is absent from the CDR3, which likely points to a read error. V and J are TRBV6-1 and TRBJ1-1, with D hard to call. Germline loops: CDR1 MNHNS, CDR2 SASEGT. This CDR3 has 13 amino acids. Trimming stripped 2 bases from V and 3 bases from J, with 7 bases between. This CDR3 reads CASSEISDTEAFL. DNA for the CDR3: TGTGCCAGCAGTGAAATATCGGACACTGAAGCTTTCCTT.

V is TRBV28 and J is TRBJ2-7; 9 nucleotides match TRBD1. Germline CDR1 and CDR2: MDHEN and SYDVKM. V lost 4 bases, J lost 7 bases, and 8 bases stayed unmatched. This CDR3 has 14 residues. The CDR3 DNA reads as TGTGCCAGCAGTTCCACCGGGACAGGGCGGGAGCAGTACTTC. Protein product: CASSSTGTGREQYF. Complete variable domain (other parts from reference TRBV28 and TRBJ2-7): DVKVTQSSRYLVKRTGEKVFLECVQDMDHENMFWYRQDPGLGLRLIYFSYDVKMKEKGDIPEGYSVSREKKERFSLILESASTNQTSMYLCASSSTGTGREQYFGPGTRLTVT.

The chain recombines TRBV7-8 with TRBJ1-2; D is possibly TRBD1 (5 bases). Deletions cut 5 bases from V and 0 bases from J, with 10 bases between. Germline V gives CDR1 SGHVS, CDR2 FQNEAQ. This CDR3 has 14 amino acids. The CDR3 nucleotides are TGTGCCAGCAGCCTTCAGACAGCTAACTATGGCTACACCTTC. Translated, it gives CASSLQTANYGYTF.